This record looks at one TCR beta chain sequence and its context. Its antigen is currently unknown. These data are taken from a study of cytomegalovirus exposure and HLA in healthy donors. V dropped 6 bases and J dropped 0; count of bases not matched to a gene: 8. The germline CDR1 and CDR2 sequences are SQVTM and ANQGSEA. This CDR3 comprises 17 residues. 13 Jbeta primers and 60 Vbeta primers were used for the PCR. Only in-frame clones appear in the TCRdb table, and some are missing; sequencing was by immunoSEQ multiplex PCR. The sample has 200,000 or so clones; about nine tenths are singletons. General study findings and limits: Solely CMV serostatus was available to characterize immune exposure. Earlier analysis found most TCR beta V segments productive about 90% or about 30% of the time.

The chain joins TRBV29-1 to TRBJ2-4; 13 bases are shared with TRBD2. Sequencing was done on a sample of PBMCs. The TCR sequence derives from a man aged 30 to 39 in good health and CMV-seronegative. This chain's CDR3 is CSVNPGLAGLAKNIQYF. DNA for the CDR3: TGCAGCGTCAACCCGGGACTAGCGGGACTAGCCAAAAACATTCAGTACTTC.